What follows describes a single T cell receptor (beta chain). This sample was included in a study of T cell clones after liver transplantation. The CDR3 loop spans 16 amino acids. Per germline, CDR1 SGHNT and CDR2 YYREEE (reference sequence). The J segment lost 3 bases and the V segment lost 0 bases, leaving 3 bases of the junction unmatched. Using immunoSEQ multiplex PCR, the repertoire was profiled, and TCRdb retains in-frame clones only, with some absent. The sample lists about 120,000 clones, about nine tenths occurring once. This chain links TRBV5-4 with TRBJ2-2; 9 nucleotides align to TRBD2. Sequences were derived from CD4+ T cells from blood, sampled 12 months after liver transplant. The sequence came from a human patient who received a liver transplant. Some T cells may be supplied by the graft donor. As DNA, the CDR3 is TGTGCCAGCAGCTTGGGACTAGCGGACGACACCGGGGAGCTGTTTTTT. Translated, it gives CASSLGLADDTGELFF.